The 24 T cell receptor beta chains below were found in one sample sequenced in a study of blood T cell repertoires in COVID-19. The protocol was immunoSEQ multiplex PCR, while the TCRdb copy is restricted to in-frame clones and leaves out a portion. The sample has about 35,000 clones, roughly 80% seen once. Input material: peripheral blood. Source of these receptors: a man between 60 and 75 years old in a cohort sampled during active COVID-19.

This clone showed up just a few times. CDR3 region: CASSPSGGLSSPLHF. CDR3 in DNA: TGTGCCAGCAGTCCCTCGGGCGGGCTGAGTTCACCCCTCCACTTT. The chain has TRBV11-2 and TRBJ1-6; D gene ambiguous. With 6 bases removed from V and 9 bases from J, the gap between germline ends came to 18 bases. There are 15 residues in the CDR3. From germline, CDR1 is SGHAT and CDR2 FQNNGV.

The chain uses TRBV4-1 and TRBJ2-7; no clear D gene. Per germline, CDR1 MGHRA and CDR2 YSYEKL. This CDR3 contains 13 residues. V was trimmed by 3 bases and J by 1 base, leaving 7 bases between them. The CDR3 bases are TGCGCCAGCAGCCAGGTTACATCCTACGAGCAGTACTTC. It translates to CASSQVTSYEQYF.

This chain uses TRBV5-4 with TRBJ2-1, with D perhaps matching TRBD1 (6 bases). The germline gives CDR1 SGHNT, CDR2 YYREEE (reference sequence). The CDR3 extends over 19 amino acids. The V end was cut by 4 bases, the J end by 0 bases, with 23 bases between. CDR3 in DNA: TGTGCCAGCAGCAACCCACAGGGTGGCGGATCGAGCTCCTACAATGAGCAGTTCTTC. This translates into CASSNPQGGGSSSYNEQFF. Filled out from reference TRBV5-4 and TRBJ2-1, the complete variable domain reads ETGVTQSPTHLIKTRGQQVTLRCSSQSGHNTVSWYQQALGQGPQFIFQYYREEENGRGNFPPRFSGLQFPNYSSELNVNALELDDSALYLCASSNPQGGGSSSYNEQFFGPGTRLTVL.

This clone is a singleton in its sample. The chain combines TRBV9 with TRBJ1-2; a possible D gene is TRBD1 (5 bases). From germline, CDR1 is SGDLS and CDR2 YYNGEE. The CDR3 totals 13 residues. V was clipped by 4 bases and J by 8 bases, with 15 bases between them. CDR3 nucleotides: TGTGCCAGCAGCACTGGGGGGGACTGGGGCTACACCTTC. Translating gives CASSTGGDWGYTF.

The V and J genes are TRBV2 and TRBJ2-3; D gene uncertain. This CDR3 has 11 residues. Germline V CDR1 and CDR2: SNHLY, FYNNEI. V lost 8 bases and J lost 6, with 9 bases in between. CDR3 loop: CASGYYDTQYF. CDR3 nucleotide sequence: TGTGCCAGCGGGTACTACGATACGCAGTATTTT.

This clone was seen once. This rearrangement joins TRBV28 to TRBJ2-7, with a possible D match to TRBD2 (5 bases). The V end was cut by 5 bases, the J end by 2 bases, with 10 bases between. There are 13 residues in the CDR3. Germline CDR1 is MDHEN and CDR2 is SYDVKM. CDR3 residues: CASSAGLPYEQYF. The CDR3 DNA follows: TGTGCCAGCAGTGCGGGCCTCCCCTACGAGCAGTACTTC.

The V and J genes are TRBV30 and TRBJ1-2, with 7 bases aligning to TRBD1. Germline V gene data show CDR1 as GTSNPN and CDR2 as SVGIG (reference sequence). Trimming cost V 8 bases and J 1 base; bases outside gene matches: 13. There are 15 residues in the CDR3. The CDR3 protein is CAGGQERSFNYGYTF. In DNA form, the CDR3 reads TGTGCCGGAGGACAGGAGAGAAGTTTTAACTATGGCTACACCTTC.

The chain employs TRBV7-9 and TRBJ1-6; D possibly corresponds to TRBD1 (6 bases). The germline V gene has CDR1 SEHNR and CDR2 FQNEAQ (reference sequence). Trimming stripped 4 bases from V and 7 bases from J, with 17 bases between. The CDR3 is made up of 16 amino acids. CDR3 sequence reads: CASSSRQAVTNSPLHF. In DNA, the CDR3 is TGTGCCAGCAGCTCCAGACAGGCGGTAACCAATTCACCCCTCCACTTT.

The genes are TRBV4-1 and TRBJ2-7; 8 positions agree with TRBD1. Germline V CDR1 and CDR2: MGHRA, YSYEKL. The CDR3 is 15 residues long. V shed 1 base, J shed 3 bases, and the junction held 5 bases outside the gene matches. The CDR3 DNA sequence: TGCGCCAGCAGCCAAGCCGGGACAGGCAACTACGAGCAGTACTTC. Translated, it gives CASSQAGTGNYEQYF.

The V call is TRBV27, the J call TRBJ2-2, with D maybe TRBD1 (6 bases). Germline V CDR1 and CDR2: MNHEY, SMNVEV (reference sequence). This CDR3 is 14 amino acids long. V was trimmed by 5 bases and J by 1 base, leaving 8 bases between them. The CDR3 reads CASSGGQNTGELFF. In DNA form, the CDR3 reads TGTGCCAGCAGTGGGGGACAGAACACCGGGGAGCTGTTTTTT.

The chain links TRBV5-6 to TRBJ2-5; no reliable D call. Trimming removed 6 bases at V and 2 bases at J, with 8 bases between. Germline V gives CDR1 SGHDT, CDR2 YYEEEE. The CDR3 is 12 amino acids. The CDR3: CASTSLQETQYF. The CDR3 DNA reads TGTGCCAGCACCTCCTTACAAGAGACCCAGTACTTC.

J is TRBJ2-7 and V is TRBV7-9; no clear D gene. The V gene's germline CDR1 is SEHNR and CDR2 FQNEAQ (reference sequence). Trimming removed 4 bases at V and 0 bases at J, with 10 bases between. This CDR3 has 14 amino acids. CDR3 sequence (DNA): TGTGCCAGCAGCTCCCAAGTCAGCTCCTACGAGCAGTACTTC. Amino acid sequence: CASSSQVSSYEQYF. The full variable domain, with the rest looked up from reference TRBV7-9 and TRBJ2-7, is DTGVSQNPRHKITKRGQNVTFRCDPISEHNRLYWYRQTLGQGPEFLTYFQNEAQLEKSRLLSDRFSAERPKGSFSTLEIQRTEQGDSAMYLCASSSQVSSYEQYFGPGTRLTVT.

The chain's CDR3 is CASTGWTSGGDTQYF. The DNA of the CDR3 is TGTGCCAGCACAGGTTGGACTAGCGGGGGGGATACGCAGTATTTT. The chain carries TRBV6-5 and TRBJ2-3; 14 positions agree with TRBD2. The V gene end was trimmed by 7 bases and the J gene end by 6 bases; junction bases not matched to a gene: 6. CDR3 length: 15 amino acids. CDR1 and CDR2 (germline): MNHEY, SVGAGI.

This clone is judged medium-sized. CDR3 sequence: CATSDSGGEQYF. The CDR3 DNA is TGTGCCACCAGTGATAGCGGTGGGGAGCAGTACTTC. This chain links TRBV24-1 with TRBJ2-7, with D perhaps matching TRBD2 (5 bases). The CDR3 is 12 residues long. Trimming took 3 bases from V and 7 from J, leaving 9 bases between them. Germline V lookup: CDR1 KGHDR, CDR2 SFDVKD.

V usage is TRBV19 and J usage is TRBJ1-1; a weak D match, TRBD1 (6 bases). The germline V gene encodes CDR1 LNHDA and CDR2 SQIVND (reference sequence). The CDR3 covers 14 residues. V was shortened by 4 bases and J by 0 bases, with 9 bases between the two germline ends. In DNA form, the CDR3 reads TGTGCCAGTAGTAGACAGGCCCTGAACACTGAAGCTTTCTTT. Amino acids: CASSRQALNTEAFF.

The V and J genes are TRBV30 and TRBJ2-7; no firm D call. CDR3 length equals 14 residues. V shed 2 bases and J shed 0 bases, with 11 bases lying between them. From germline, CDR1 is GTSNPN and CDR2 SVGIG (reference sequence). CDR3 amino acids: CAWSPAWSSYEQYF. In DNA, the CDR3 is TGTGCCTGGAGTCCCGCCTGGAGCTCCTACGAGCAGTACTTC.

This clone was seen a few times. V and J are TRBV2 and TRBJ2-2, with 8 positions matching TRBD2. CDR3 length: 17 amino acids. CDR1 and CDR2 from the germline V gene are SNHLY and FYNNEI. V trimming: 7 bases; J trimming: 5 bases; junction bases outside the gene matches: 15. For the CDR3, the DNA is TGTGCCAGCACACCCGTTATGGCGGGAGGAAGTACCGGGGAGCTGTTTTTT. Protein: CASTPVMAGGSTGELFF.

This chain uses TRBV7-8 with TRBJ2-1, with TRBD2 matching 13 bases. Trimming at V came to 5 bases and at J to 0 bases, leaving 13 bases not matched to a gene. Germline lookup yields CDR1 SGHVS and CDR2 FQNEAQ. CDR3 length: 20 residues. The CDR3 sequence is CASSPSLGLAGRSSYNEQFF. The CDR3 DNA sequence: TGTGCCAGCAGCCCTTCGTTGGGACTAGCGGGGCGAAGCTCCTACAATGAGCAGTTCTTC.

The chain joins TRBV5-4 to TRBJ1-1, with D maybe TRBD1 (6 bases). The CDR3 is made up of 15 amino acids. Germline assignment: CDR1 SGHNT and CDR2 YYREEE (reference sequence). V dropped 4 bases and J dropped 11 bases, with 24 bases sitting between them. CDR3 sequence: CASSTPATGNIVAFF. CDR3 sequence (DNA): TGTGCCAGCAGCACCCCCGCGACAGGCAATATTGTGGCTTTCTTT.

The chain has TRBV10-1 and TRBJ1-6; 7 nucleotides match TRBD1. Losses at the gene ends were 5 bases for V and 11 bases for J; bases not matched to a gene: 6. The CDR3 has 13 residues. Germline lookup yields CDR1 WNHNN and CDR2 SYGVQD (reference sequence). DNA of the CDR3: TGCGCCAGCAGTCCCACAGGGGCGGCACCCCTCCACTTT. It yields the protein CASSPTGAAPLHF.

V gene TRBV30 combines with J gene TRBJ1-5; D perhaps matches TRBD1 (5 bases). The CDR3 is 21 residues long. The ends were cut back, 2 bases at V and 2 bases at J, with 31 bases in the middle. Germline CDR1 and CDR2: GTSNPN and SVGIG (reference sequence). The CDR3 loop reads CAWSYRRYRDGGTDGNQPQHF. In nucleotides, the CDR3 is TGTGCCTGGAGTTACCGAAGATACCGGGACGGGGGTACGGACGGCAATCAGCCCCAGCATTTT.

The rearrangement links TRBV6-6 to TRBJ1-2; D uncertain. The CDR3 extends over 13 amino acids. Per germline, CDR1 MNHNY and CDR2 SVGAGI (reference sequence). V lost 6 bases and J lost 6, with 14 bases in between. This chain's CDR3 is CASRPGLGNGYTF. CDR3 coding DNA: TGTGCCAGCAGACCAGGTTTAGGAAATGGCTACACCTTC.

The chain combines TRBV5-1 with TRBJ2-5; 13 nucleotides agree with TRBD2. The ends lost 4 bases at V and 2 bases at J; junction bases unmatched: 5. This CDR3 spans 16 amino acids. In germline, CDR1 is SGHRS, CDR2 YFSETQ. The chain's CDR3 is CASSAGLAGAQETQYF. In DNA, the CDR3 is TGCGCCAGCAGCGCCGGACTAGCGGGGGCACAAGAGACCCAGTACTTC.

This clone is a singleton in its sample. The chain employs TRBV9 and TRBJ1-2, with 9 bases fitting TRBD1. With V trimmed by 3 bases and J by 4 bases, 7 bases remained unmatched. CDR1 SGDLS and CDR2 YYNGEE come from the germline V gene. This CDR3 has 15 residues. In nucleotides, the CDR3 is TGTGCCAGCAGCGATACAGGGGGCGCAGGCTATGGCTACACCTTC. The encoded protein is CASSDTGGAGYGYTF.